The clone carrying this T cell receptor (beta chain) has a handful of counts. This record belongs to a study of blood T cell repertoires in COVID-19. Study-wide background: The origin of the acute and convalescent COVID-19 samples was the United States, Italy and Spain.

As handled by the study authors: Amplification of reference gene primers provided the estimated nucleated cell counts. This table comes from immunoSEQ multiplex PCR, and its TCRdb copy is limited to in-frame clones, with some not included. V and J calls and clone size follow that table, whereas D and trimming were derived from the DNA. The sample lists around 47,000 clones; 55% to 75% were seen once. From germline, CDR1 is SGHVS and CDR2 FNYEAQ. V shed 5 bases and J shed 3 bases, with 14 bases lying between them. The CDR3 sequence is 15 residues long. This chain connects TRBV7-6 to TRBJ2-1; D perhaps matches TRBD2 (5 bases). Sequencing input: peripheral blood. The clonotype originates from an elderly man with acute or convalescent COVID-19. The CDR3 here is CASSPNRDIYNEQFF. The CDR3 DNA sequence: TGTGCCAGCAGCCCCAACCGGGATATCTACAATGAGCAGTTCTTC.